The present T cell receptor beta chain was sequenced within a study of blood T cell repertoires in COVID-19. Only in-frame clones appear in the TCRdb table, and some are missing; sequencing was by immunoSEQ multiplex PCR. The data hold more than 150,000 clones, with around 79% observed a single time. The junction had 6 bases not matched to a gene; V was cut back by 5 bases and J by 6 bases. The germline CDR1 and CDR2 sequences are SGHTA and FQGTGA. The CDR3 has 14 residues. This clone appeared a single time. The sequence was obtained from a woman in her 70s with acute or convalescent COVID-19. The chain is built from TRBV7-3 and TRBJ2-3; 9 positions match TRBD2. The specimen was peripheral blood. In nucleotides, the CDR3 is TGTGCCAGCAGCCGGGGACTAGCTAGCGATACGCAGTATTTT. Amino acid sequence: CASSRGLASDTQYF.